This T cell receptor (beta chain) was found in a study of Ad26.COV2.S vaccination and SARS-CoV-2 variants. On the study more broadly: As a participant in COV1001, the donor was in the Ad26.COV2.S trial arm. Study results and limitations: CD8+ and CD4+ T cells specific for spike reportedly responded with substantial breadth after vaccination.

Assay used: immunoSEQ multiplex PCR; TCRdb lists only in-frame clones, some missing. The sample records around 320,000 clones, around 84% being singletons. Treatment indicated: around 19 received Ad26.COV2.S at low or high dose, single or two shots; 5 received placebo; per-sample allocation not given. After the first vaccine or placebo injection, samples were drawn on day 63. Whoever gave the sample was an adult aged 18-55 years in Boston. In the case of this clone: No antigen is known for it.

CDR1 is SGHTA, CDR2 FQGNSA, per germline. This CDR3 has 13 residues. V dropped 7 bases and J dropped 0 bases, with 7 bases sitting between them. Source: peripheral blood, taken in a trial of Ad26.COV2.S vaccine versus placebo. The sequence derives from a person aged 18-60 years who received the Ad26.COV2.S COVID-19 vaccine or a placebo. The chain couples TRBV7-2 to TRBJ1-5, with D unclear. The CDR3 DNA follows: TGTGCCAGCACCTTCTCTAGCAATCAGCCCCAGCATTTT. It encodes CASTFSSNQPQHF.